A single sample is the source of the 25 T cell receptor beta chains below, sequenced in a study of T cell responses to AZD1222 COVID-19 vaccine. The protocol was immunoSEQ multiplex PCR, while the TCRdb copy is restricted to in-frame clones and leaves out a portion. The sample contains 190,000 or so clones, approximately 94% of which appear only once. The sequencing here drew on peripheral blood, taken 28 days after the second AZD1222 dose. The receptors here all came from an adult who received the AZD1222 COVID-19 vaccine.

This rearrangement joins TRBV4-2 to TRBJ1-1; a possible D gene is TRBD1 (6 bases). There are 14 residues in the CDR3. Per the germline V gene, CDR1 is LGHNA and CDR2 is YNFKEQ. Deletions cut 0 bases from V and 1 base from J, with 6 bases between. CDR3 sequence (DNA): TGTGCCAGCAGCCAAGAGACAGGGAACACTGAAGCTTTCTTT. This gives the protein CASSQETGNTEAFF.

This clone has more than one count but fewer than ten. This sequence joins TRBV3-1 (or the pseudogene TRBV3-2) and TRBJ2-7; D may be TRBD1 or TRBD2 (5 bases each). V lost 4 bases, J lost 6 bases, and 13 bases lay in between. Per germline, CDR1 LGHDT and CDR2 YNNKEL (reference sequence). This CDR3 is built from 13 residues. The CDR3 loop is CASSRGDLVEQYF. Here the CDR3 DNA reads TGTGCCAGCAGCCGAGGGGATCTAGTCGAGCAGTACTTC.

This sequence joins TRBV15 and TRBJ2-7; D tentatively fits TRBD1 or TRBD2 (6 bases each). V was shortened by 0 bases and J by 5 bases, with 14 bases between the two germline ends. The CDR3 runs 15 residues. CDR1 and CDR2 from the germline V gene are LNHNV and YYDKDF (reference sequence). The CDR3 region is CATSRDSGGRDEQYF. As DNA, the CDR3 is TGTGCCACCAGCAGAGATTCCGGGGGCCGGGACGAGCAGTACTTC.

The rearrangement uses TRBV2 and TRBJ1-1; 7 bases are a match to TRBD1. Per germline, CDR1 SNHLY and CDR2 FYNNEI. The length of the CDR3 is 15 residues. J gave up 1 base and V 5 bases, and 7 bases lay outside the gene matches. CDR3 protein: CASSPQTGRNTEAFF. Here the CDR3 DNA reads TGTGCCAGCAGTCCACAGACAGGGCGGAACACTGAAGCTTTCTTT.

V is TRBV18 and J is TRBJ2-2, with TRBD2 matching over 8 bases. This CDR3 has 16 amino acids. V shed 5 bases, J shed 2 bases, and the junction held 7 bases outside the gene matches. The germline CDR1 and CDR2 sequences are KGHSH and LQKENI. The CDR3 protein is CASSAQGLDNTGELFF. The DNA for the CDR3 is TGTGCCAGCTCAGCACAGGGACTAGATAACACCGGGGAGCTGTTTTTT.

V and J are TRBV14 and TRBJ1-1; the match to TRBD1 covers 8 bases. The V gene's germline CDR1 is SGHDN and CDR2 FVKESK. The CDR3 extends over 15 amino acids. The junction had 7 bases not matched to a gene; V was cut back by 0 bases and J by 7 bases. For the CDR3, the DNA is TGTGCCAGCAGCCAAGACCGACAGGGGCCTCGTGAAGCTTTCTTT. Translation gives CASSQDRQGPREAFF.

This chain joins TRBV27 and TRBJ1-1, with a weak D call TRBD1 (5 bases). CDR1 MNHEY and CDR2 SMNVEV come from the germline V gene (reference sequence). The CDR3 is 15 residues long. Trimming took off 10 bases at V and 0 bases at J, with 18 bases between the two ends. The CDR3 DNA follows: TGTGCCACGAGGAGAGGGGTTCTCGTGAACACTGAAGCTTTCTTT. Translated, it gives CATRRGVLVNTEAFF.

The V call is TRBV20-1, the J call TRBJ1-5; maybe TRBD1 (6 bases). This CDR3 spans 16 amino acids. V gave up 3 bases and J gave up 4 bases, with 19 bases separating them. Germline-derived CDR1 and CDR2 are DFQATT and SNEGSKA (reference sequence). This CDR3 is CSASAAGGERNQPQHF. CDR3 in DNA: TGCAGTGCTAGTGCCGCGGGGGGCGAGAGGAATCAGCCCCAGCATTTT.

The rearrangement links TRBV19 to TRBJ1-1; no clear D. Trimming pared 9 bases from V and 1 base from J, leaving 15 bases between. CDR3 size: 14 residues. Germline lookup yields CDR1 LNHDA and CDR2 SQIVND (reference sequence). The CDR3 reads CASLSLEWNTEAFF. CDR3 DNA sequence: TGTGCCAGCCTCTCGCTGGAGTGGAACACTGAAGCTTTCTTT.

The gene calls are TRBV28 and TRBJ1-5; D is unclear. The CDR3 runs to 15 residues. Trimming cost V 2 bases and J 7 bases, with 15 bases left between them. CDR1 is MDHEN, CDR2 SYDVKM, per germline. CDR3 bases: TGTGCCAGCAGTTTAGTTATTAAGGTAGGGCAGCCCCAGCATTTT. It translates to CASSLVIKVGQPQHF. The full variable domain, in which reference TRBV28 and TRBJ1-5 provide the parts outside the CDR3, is DVKVTQSSRYLVKRTGEKVFLECVQDMDHENMFWYRQDPGLGLRLIYFSYDVKMKEKGDIPEGYSVSREKKERFSLILESASTNQTSMYLCASSLVIKVGQPQHFGDGTRLSIL.

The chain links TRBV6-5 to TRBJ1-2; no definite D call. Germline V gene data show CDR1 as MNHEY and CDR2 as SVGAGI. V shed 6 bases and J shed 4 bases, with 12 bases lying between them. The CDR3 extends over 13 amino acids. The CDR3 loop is CASSDYSAYGYTF. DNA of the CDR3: TGTGCCAGCAGCGATTACTCAGCCTATGGCTACACCTTC.

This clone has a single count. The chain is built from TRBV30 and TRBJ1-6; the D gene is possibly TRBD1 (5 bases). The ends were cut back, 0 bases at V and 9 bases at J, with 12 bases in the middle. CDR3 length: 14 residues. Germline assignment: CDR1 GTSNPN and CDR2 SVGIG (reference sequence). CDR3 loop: CAWSVGQKGSPLHF. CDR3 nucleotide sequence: TGTGCCTGGAGTGTGGGGCAGAAAGGTTCACCCCTCCACTTT.

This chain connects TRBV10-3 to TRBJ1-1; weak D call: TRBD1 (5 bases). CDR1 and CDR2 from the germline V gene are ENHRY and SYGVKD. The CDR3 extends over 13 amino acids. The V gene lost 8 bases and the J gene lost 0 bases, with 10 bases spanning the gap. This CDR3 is CAIAWTMNTEAFF. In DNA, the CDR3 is TGTGCCATCGCCTGGACAATGAACACTGAAGCTTTCTTT.

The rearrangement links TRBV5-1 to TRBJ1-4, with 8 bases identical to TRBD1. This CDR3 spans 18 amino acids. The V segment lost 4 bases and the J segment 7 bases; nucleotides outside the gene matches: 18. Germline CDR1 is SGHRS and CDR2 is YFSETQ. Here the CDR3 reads CASSLIAPVAGQGEKLFF. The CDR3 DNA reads TGCGCCAGCAGCCTCATAGCCCCTGTAGCCGGACAGGGTGAAAAACTGTTTTTT. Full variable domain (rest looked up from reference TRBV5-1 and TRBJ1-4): KAGVTQTPRYLIKTRGQQVTLSCSPISGHRSVSWYQQTPGQGLQFLFEYFSETQRNKGNFPGRFSGRQFSNSRSEMNVSTLELGDSALYLCASSLIAPVAGQGEKLFFGSGTQLSVL.

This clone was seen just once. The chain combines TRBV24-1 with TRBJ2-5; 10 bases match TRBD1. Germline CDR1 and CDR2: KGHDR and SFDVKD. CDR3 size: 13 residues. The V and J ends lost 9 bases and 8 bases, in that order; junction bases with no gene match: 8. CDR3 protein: CATLGQGSSTQYF. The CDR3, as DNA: TGTGCCACCCTGGGACAGGGGTCATCCACCCAGTACTTC.

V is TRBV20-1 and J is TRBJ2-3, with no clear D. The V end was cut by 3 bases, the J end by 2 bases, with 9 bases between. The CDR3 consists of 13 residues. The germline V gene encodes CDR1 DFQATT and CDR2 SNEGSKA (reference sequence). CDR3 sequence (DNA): TGCAGTGCTAGTCCACAGATCACAGATACGCAGTATTTT. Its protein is CSASPQITDTQYF.

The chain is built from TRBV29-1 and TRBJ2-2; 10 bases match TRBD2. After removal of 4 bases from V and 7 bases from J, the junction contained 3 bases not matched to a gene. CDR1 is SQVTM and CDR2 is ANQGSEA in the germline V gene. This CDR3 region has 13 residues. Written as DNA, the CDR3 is TGCAGCGTTGGGGGGACTAGCGTCGGGGAGCTGTTTTTT. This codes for CSVGGTSVGELFF.

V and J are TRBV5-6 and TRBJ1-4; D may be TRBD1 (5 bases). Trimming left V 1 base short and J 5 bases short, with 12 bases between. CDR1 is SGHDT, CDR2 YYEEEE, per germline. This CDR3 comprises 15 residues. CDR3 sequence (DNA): TGTGCCAGCAGCTTGCTGGGGCCGGGGAATGAAAAACTGTTTTTT. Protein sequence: CASSLLGPGNEKLFF. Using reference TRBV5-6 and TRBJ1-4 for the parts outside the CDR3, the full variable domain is DAGVTQSPTHLIKTRGQQVTLRCSPKSGHDTVSWYQQALGQGPQFIFQYYEEEERQRGNFPDRFSGHQFPNYSSELNVNALLLGDSALYLCASSLLGPGNEKLFFGSGTQLSVL.

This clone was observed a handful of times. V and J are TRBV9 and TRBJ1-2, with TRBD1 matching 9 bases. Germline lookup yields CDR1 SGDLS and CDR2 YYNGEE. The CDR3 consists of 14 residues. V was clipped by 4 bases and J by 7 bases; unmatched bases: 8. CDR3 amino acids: CASSKGQGSVGYTF. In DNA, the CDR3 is TGTGCCAGCAGCAAGGGACAGGGTTCTGTTGGCTACACCTTC.

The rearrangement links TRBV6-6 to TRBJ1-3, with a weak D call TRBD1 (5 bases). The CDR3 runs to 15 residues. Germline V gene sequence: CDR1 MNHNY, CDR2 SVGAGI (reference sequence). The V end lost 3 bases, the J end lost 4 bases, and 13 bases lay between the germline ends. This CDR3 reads CASSYGQLVGNTIYF. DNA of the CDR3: TGTGCCAGCAGTTATGGACAATTAGTAGGAAACACCATATATTTT.

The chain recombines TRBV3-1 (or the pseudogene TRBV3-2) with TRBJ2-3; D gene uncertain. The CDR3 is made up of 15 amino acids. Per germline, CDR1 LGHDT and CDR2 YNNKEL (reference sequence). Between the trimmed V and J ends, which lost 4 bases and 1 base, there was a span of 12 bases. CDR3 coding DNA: TGTGCCAGCAGCCCATCTTGGGCCGGCACAGATACGCAGTATTTT. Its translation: CASSPSWAGTDTQYF.

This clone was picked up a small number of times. The CDR3 sequence: CASSPGSRAGGGETQYF. CDR3 in DNA: TGTGCCAGCAGCCCCGGCTCTAGAGCGGGGGGTGGTGAGACCCAGTACTTC. The J gene is TRBJ2-5, the V gene TRBV7-7, with 9 positions matching TRBD2. This CDR3 is 17 amino acids long. V lost 5 bases to trimming and J lost 5 bases; unmatched junction nucleotides: 15. Germline V lookup: CDR1 SSHAT, CDR2 FNYEAQ (reference sequence).

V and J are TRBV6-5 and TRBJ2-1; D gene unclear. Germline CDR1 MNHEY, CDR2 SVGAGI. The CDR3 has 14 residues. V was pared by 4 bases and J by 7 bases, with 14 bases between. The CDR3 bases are TGTGCCAGCAGTTTAGTAGCAGGATATAATGAGCAGTTCTTC. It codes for CASSLVAGYNEQFF.

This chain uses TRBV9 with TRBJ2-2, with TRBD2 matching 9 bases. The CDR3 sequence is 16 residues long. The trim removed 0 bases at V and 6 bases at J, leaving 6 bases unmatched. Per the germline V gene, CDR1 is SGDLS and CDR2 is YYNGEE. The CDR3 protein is CASSVGGAGGAGELFF. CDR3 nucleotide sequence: TGTGCCAGCAGCGTAGGAGGAGCGGGGGGTGCCGGGGAGCTGTTTTTT.

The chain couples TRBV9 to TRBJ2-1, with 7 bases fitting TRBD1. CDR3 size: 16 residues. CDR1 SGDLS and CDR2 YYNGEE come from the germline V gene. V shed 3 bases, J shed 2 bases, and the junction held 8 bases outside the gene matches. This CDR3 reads CASSETGTVTYNEQFF. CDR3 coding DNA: TGTGCCAGCAGCGAGACCGGGACAGTGACCTACAATGAGCAGTTCTTC. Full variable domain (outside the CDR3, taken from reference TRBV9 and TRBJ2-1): DSGVTQTPKHLITATGQRVTLRCSPRSGDLSVYWYQQSLDQGLQFLIQYYNGEERAKGNILERFSAQQFPDLHSELNLSSLELGDSALYFCASSETGTVTYNEQFFGPGTRLTVL.